This TCR beta chain was obtained from a study of stem cell transplantation in POMP-related autoinflammatory disease (dated by TCRdb to the early 2020s). About the full investigation: The study hypothesized that defective thymoproteasomes impair MHC class I-dependent CD8+ T-cell differentiation and positive selection, skewing the TRB repertoire. High-throughput TRB sequencing assessed how POMP deficiency affects T-cell receptor beta repertoire diversity and CDR3 characteristics. DNA chimerism analysis after transplant demonstrated 100% donor engraftment of neutrophils and platelets for up to one year. Prior to transplant, the patients had CD4+ naive T-cell skewing, low CD8+ T-cell proportions, and decreased T-cell cytokine secretion.

Libraries were built with the immunoSEQ multiplex PCR assay. As for the authors' bioinformatics: Shannon entropy, which accounts for clonal size distribution, was used to quantify repertoire diversity. The Gini-Simpson index (Simpson_1-D) was used to measure inequality in clonotype distribution. TCRdb's version of the immuneACCESS table is confined to in-frame rearrangements and falls short of the full clone set. An unresolved V gene accounts for under half of the shortfall where checked; the remainder is of unknown origin. The D gene and trimming were derived from the DNA, and the V and J assignments and clone size from that table. The sample yields roughly 8,900 clones; 88% were counted once. Of the sample, 13% falls within the top ten clones. Paper-wide results and their limitations: Statistical significance for the trend toward lower diversity and increased clonality in PRAID patients was reached only for regulatory T cells. Across all analyzed T-cell subsets, PRAID patients tended toward lower TRB diversity and higher clonality. PRAID patients showed a restricted number of unique TRB V-J gene pairings.

This specimen's time point label, interpreted: after hematopoietic stem cell transplant. PRAID was characterized by prominent immunodeficiency alongside autoinflammation. T-cell subsets (conventional T cells, CD8+ T cells, regulatory T cells, T follicular helper cells) were sorted before TRB sequencing. Its CDR3 holds 12 amino acids, cysteine through phenylalanine. The kept DNA is CDR3 alone, 36 bases in frame from the first base. The trim is 8 bases for V and 5 bases for J, with a gap of 12 bases between the germline ends. A remark on this clone: What antigen it recognizes has not been identified. No base-level quality is on record; no much larger clone is a single base apart.

This TCR was recovered from a human patient with POMP-related autoinflammation and immune dysregulation (PRAID). After a transplant, the donor of the graft may account for some T cells. The sequencing used CD8+ T cells from PBMCs, collected after stem cell transplantation. The chain links TRBV12-3 or TRBV12-4 with TRBJ1-2; the D gene is perhaps TRBD1, from 5 matching bases. The CDR3 in this case is CASRGGGYGYTF. The DNA sequence is given as TGTGCCAGCCGCGGGGGGGGTTATGGCTACACCTTC.